The sequence of this TCR beta chain was determined in a study of CD8 T cells in ankylosing spondylitis. Whole-study findings and limits: Within peripheral blood, clones linked to disease were CD8+ and relatively rare. A subset of motif variants has previously been described in the synovial fluid and blood of reactive arthritis. From matched ankylosing spondylitis synovial fluid, disease-linked clones were reportedly recovered at significantly enriched levels.

Germline assignment: CDR1 SGHAT and CDR2 FQNNGV. The CDR3 extends over 17 amino acids. The V end was cut by 4 bases, the J end by 2 bases, with 20 bases between. Making the TCR beta libraries involved quantitative 5'-RACE with molecular barcodes. MiXCR was run by TCRdb on the 5' RACE reads, yielding one entry per CDR3 protein. This sample has about 200,000 distinct CDR3 sequences, with about 13% found just once. Note on this clonotype: Its antigen is not identified.

The receptor was derived from a male donor with ankylosing spondylitis or in good health (not recorded which). The sequencing input was blood, either unsorted or a sorted T cell fraction (not recorded which). This chain uses TRBV11-2 with TRBJ2-5; maybe TRBD2 (6 bases). The CDR3 region has the DNA TGTGCCAGCAGCTCGACACCGCCCGGGGGTACTCAAGAGACCCAGTACTTC. Translating it yields CASSSTPPGGTQETQYF.